The 32 T cell receptor beta chains reported below all come from one sample, sequenced in a study of blood T cell repertoires in COVID-19. Repertoires were generated with immunoSEQ multiplex PCR, while TCRdb's copy carries only in-frame clones and drops some. The sample includes 65,000 to 90,000 clones, 80% to 90% seen only once; the top ten take 5.1%. Material for sequencing was peripheral blood. These TCRs come from a human donor in a cohort sampled during active COVID-19.

The chain's CDR3 is CASSTNRRTITDTQYF. In nucleotides, the CDR3 is TGTGCCAGCAGCACGAACCGGCGGACTATCACAGATACGCAGTATTTT. V usage is TRBV7-9 and J usage is TRBJ2-3; D might be TRBD2 (6 bases). Between the trimmed V and J ends, which lost 5 bases and 2 bases, there was a span of 17 bases. Germline V lookup: CDR1 SEHNR, CDR2 FQNEAQ (reference sequence). The CDR3 extends over 16 amino acids.

This chain joins TRBV4-3 and TRBJ2-4; weak D call: TRBD1 (5 bases). The CDR3 covers 15 residues. Germline V gives CDR1 LGHNA, CDR2 YSLEER. V gave up 0 bases and J gave up 7 bases, with 13 bases separating them. This CDR3 is CASSQESGFANIQYF. CDR3 DNA: TGCGCCAGCAGCCAAGAATCAGGGTTTGCGAACATTCAGTACTTC.

This chain joins TRBV30 and TRBJ2-7; 8 nucleotides match TRBD1. J lost 2 bases, V lost 5 bases, and 11 bases had no gene match. The CDR3 is 15 amino acids. Germline CDR1 and CDR2: GTSNPN and SVGIG (reference sequence). As DNA, the CDR3 is TGTGCCTGGGCCGACGGGACAGGTCCTACCTACGAGCAGTACTTC. As protein: CAWADGTGPTYEQYF.

The V and J genes are TRBV3-1 (or the pseudogene TRBV3-2) and TRBJ1-5; D gene uncertain. The CDR3 runs to 14 residues. Per germline, CDR1 LGHDT and CDR2 YNNKEL (reference sequence). V shed 0 bases and J shed 4 bases, with 7 bases lying between them. This chain's CDR3 is CASSQDVSNQPQHF. The CDR3 nucleotides are TGTGCCAGCAGCCAAGATGTCTCGAATCAGCCCCAGCATTTT.

This chain uses TRBV9 with TRBJ2-7; no firm D call. Germline CDR1 and CDR2: SGDLS and YYNGEE. The germline V and J ends were trimmed by 3 bases and 5 bases, with 9 bases remaining between them. The CDR3 contains 12 residues. This chain's CDR3 is CASSADQDEQYF. The CDR3 bases are TGTGCCAGCAGCGCCGACCAGGACGAGCAGTACTTC.

The chain couples TRBV6-4 to TRBJ2-1; D is possibly TRBD2 (5 bases). There are 13 residues in the CDR3. V was shortened by 10 bases and J by 7 bases, with 17 bases between the two germline ends. Germline V gene data show CDR1 as MRHNA and CDR2 as SNTAGT. CDR3 nucleotides: TGTGCCACCGGACGGGAACTGTGGAATGAGCAGTTCTTC. Translated: CATGRELWNEQFF.

This chain links TRBV30 with TRBJ1-2, with 7 positions matching TRBD1. The CDR3 covers 13 residues. Germline CDR1 reads GTSNPN; CDR2 reads SVGIG (reference sequence). Trimming took 5 bases from V and 8 from J; bases not matched to a gene: 11. CDR3 DNA: TGTGCCTGGTCCTCGGACAGGAGTGTAGGCTACACCTTC. Amino acids: CAWSSDRSVGYTF.

For this clone: Mismatch with germline at one junction end may stem from a read error. This rearrangement joins TRBV13 to TRBJ2-5; 15 bases line up with TRBD2. The CDR3 totals 17 residues. Germline values: CDR1 PRHDT, CDR2 FYEKMQ (reference sequence). For the CDR3, the DNA is TGTGCCAGCAGCCTAGGACTAGCGGGGGGGCCTGAGGAGACCCAGTACTTC. This codes for CASSLGLAGGPEETQYF. The full variable domain, completed using reference TRBV13 and TRBJ2-5, is AAGVIQSPRHLIKEKRETATLKCYPIPRHDTVYWYQQGPGQDPQFLISFYEKMQSDKGSIPDRFSAQQFSDYHSELNMSSLELGDSALYFCASSLGLAGGPEETQYFGPGTRLLVL.

The gene calls are TRBV29-1 and TRBJ1-1, with TRBD1 matching 7 bases. V dropped 4 bases and J dropped 2; count of bases not matched to a gene: 4. The CDR3 is made up of 13 amino acids. Germline CDR1 and CDR2: SQVTM and ANQGSEA. The CDR3 sequence: CSVVRGLNTEAFF. The CDR3 nucleotides are TGCAGCGTTGTGAGGGGGCTAAACACTGAAGCTTTCTTT.

In this sample, this clone turned up once. CDR3 in DNA: TGTGCCAGCAGGAAGGACAGTAATAATGAAAAACTGTTTTTT. It codes for CASRKDSNNEKLFF. The chain links TRBV2 to TRBJ1-4; D is possibly TRBD1 (6 bases). This CDR3 is 14 amino acids long. V shed 6 bases and J shed 4 bases, with 12 bases lying between them. CDR1 and CDR2 from the germline V gene are SNHLY and FYNNEI.

The gene calls are TRBV6-5 and TRBJ2-5; 7 bases are a match to TRBD2. The CDR3 loop spans 13 amino acids. Germline V gives CDR1 MNHEY, CDR2 SVGAGI. The V segment lost 5 bases and the J segment 3 bases; nucleotides outside the gene matches: 3. DNA of the CDR3: TGTGCCAGCAGTCCCCTAGCGGAAGAGACCCAGTACTTC. As protein: CASSPLAEETQYF.

The chain is built from TRBV7-2 and TRBJ2-5; D is possibly TRBD1 (6 bases). In germline, CDR1 is SGHTA, CDR2 FQGNSA. The CDR3 spans 13 residues. Deletions cut 1 base from V and 7 bases from J, with 10 bases between. CDR3: CASSLDRVATQYF. DNA of the CDR3: TGTGCCAGCAGCTTAGACAGGGTGGCGACCCAGTACTTC.

V and J are TRBV28 and TRBJ1-1; D is possibly TRBD1 (6 bases). The length of the CDR3 is 17 residues. Trimming cost V 5 bases and J 3 bases, with 22 bases left between them. From germline, CDR1 is MDHEN and CDR2 SYDVKM. The CDR3 loop is CASSPTPGGRGDTEAFF. The CDR3 DNA sequence: TGTGCCAGCAGTCCCACCCCGGGGGGTAGGGGGGACACTGAAGCTTTCTTT. Based on the CDR3 plus reference TRBV28 and TRBJ1-1, the full variable domain is DVKVTQSSRYLVKRTGEKVFLECVQDMDHENMFWYRQDPGLGLRLIYFSYDVKMKEKGDIPEGYSVSREKKERFSLILESASTNQTSMYLCASSPTPGGRGDTEAFFGQGTRLTVV.

The chain uses TRBV27 and TRBJ2-3, with 12 bases that match TRBD2. CDR1 and CDR2 from the germline V gene are MNHEY and SMNVEV (reference sequence). The V segment lost 3 bases and the J segment 8 bases; nucleotides outside the gene matches: 6. There are 15 residues in the CDR3. DNA for the CDR3: TGTGCCAGCAGTTTTGGACTAGCGGGGATGTTTACGCAGTATTTT. It translates to CASSFGLAGMFTQYF.

This chain uses TRBV11-2 with TRBJ2-5; 7 nucleotides match TRBD2. CDR3 length equals 16 residues. Trimming at V came to 5 bases and at J to 5 bases, leaving 14 bases not matched to a gene. Per germline, CDR1 SGHAT and CDR2 FQNNGV. CDR3 sequence reads: CASSPERAGAGETQYF. The CDR3 region has the DNA TGTGCCAGCAGCCCGGAGAGGGCGGGAGCGGGGGAGACCCAGTACTTC. Full variable domain (remainder filled in from reference TRBV11-2 and TRBJ2-5): EAGVAQSPRYKIIEKRQSVAFWCNPISGHATLYWYQQILGQGPKLLIQFQNNGVVDDSQLPKDRFSAERLKGVDSTLKIQPAKLEDSAVYLCASSPERAGAGETQYFGPGTRLLVL.

The chain recombines TRBV28 with TRBJ2-5, with 10 bases fitting TRBD1. J was trimmed by 5 bases and V by 6 bases; bases with no gene match: 9. Germline-derived CDR1 and CDR2 are MDHEN and SYDVKM. The CDR3 consists of 15 residues. The CDR3 is CASRGRQGAVETQYF. Here the CDR3 DNA reads TGTGCCAGCAGGGGTAGACAGGGGGCCGTGGAGACCCAGTACTTC.

The J gene is TRBJ1-4, the V gene TRBV15; D is perhaps TRBD1 (5 bases). The V gene lost 9 bases and the J gene lost 5 bases, with 25 bases spanning the gap. The germline CDR1 and CDR2 sequences are LNHNV and YYDKDF (reference sequence). The CDR3 is 17 amino acids. The CDR3 spells CATTFTNHGGRNEKLFF. The DNA of the CDR3 is TGTGCCACGACCTTCACTAATCACGGGGGACGAAATGAAAAACTGTTTTTT.

The CDR3 nucleotides are TGTGCCAGCAGTAGCCTCGACAGGGATTACAATGAGCAGTTCTTC. Translated: CASSSLDRDYNEQFF. The rearrangement links TRBV6-2 or TRBV6-3 to TRBJ2-1; TRBD1 matches 7 bases. The CDR3 consists of 15 residues. The V gene end was trimmed by 5 bases and the J gene end by 4 bases; junction bases not matched to a gene: 8. Germline lookup yields CDR1 MNHEY and CDR2 SVGEGT.

The chain joins TRBV6-1 to TRBJ1-1; 9 nucleotides line up with TRBD1. The V gene's germline CDR1 is MNHNS and CDR2 SASEGT. With 3 bases clipped from V and 6 bases from J, the junction kept 11 bases outside the gene matches. This CDR3 region has 16 residues. The CDR3 DNA follows: TGTGCCAGCAGTGATGCTCCGGGACAGGGTGCTGCTGAAGCTTTCTTT. Translated: CASSDAPGQGAAEAFF.

The chain employs TRBV5-1 and TRBJ1-4; 7 nucleotides match TRBD1. The CDR3 contains 13 residues. V dropped 4 bases and J dropped 7; count of bases not matched to a gene: 4. Germline CDR1 SGHRS, CDR2 YFSETQ. CDR3 residues: CASSQGDSEKLFF. In DNA form, the CDR3 reads TGCGCCAGCAGCCAAGGGGACAGTGAAAAACTGTTTTTT.

This chain connects TRBV3-1 (or the pseudogene TRBV3-2) to TRBJ2-5; a possible D gene is TRBD2 (6 bases). The V and J ends lost 0 bases and 7 bases respectively, with 15 bases between them. Germline CDR1 is LGHDT and CDR2 is YNNKEL (reference sequence). This CDR3 is 15 amino acids long. CDR3 residues: CASSQDPLASPTQYF. Here the CDR3 DNA reads TGTGCCAGCAGCCAAGATCCCCTAGCGTCCCCGACCCAGTACTTC.

The chain has TRBV7-8 and TRBJ1-1; D might be TRBD1 (5 bases). In germline, CDR1 is SGHVS, CDR2 FQNEAQ. This CDR3 spans 14 amino acids. With 5 bases removed from V and 3 bases from J, the gap between germline ends came to 13 bases. CDR3 sequence (DNA): TGTGCCAGCAGCCTGGCGGGGCTTGACACTGAAGCTTTCTTT. Protein product: CASSLAGLDTEAFF.

This sequence joins TRBV5-5 and TRBJ1-6; 7 bases are a match to TRBD1. The CDR3 length is 15 residues. V lost 4 bases, J lost 3 bases, and 4 bases stayed unmatched. Germline assignment: CDR1 SGHKS and CDR2 YYEKEE (reference sequence). CDR3 residues: CASSSRDSYNSPLHF. The DNA of the CDR3 is TGTGCCAGCAGCAGCCGGGACAGCTATAATTCACCCCTCCACTTT.

V is TRBV6-2 or TRBV6-3 and J is TRBJ1-4, with 7 positions matching TRBD1. CDR3 length: 15 residues. Germline V CDR1 and CDR2: MNHEY, SVGEGT. J was trimmed by 3 bases and V by 2 bases; bases with no gene match: 3. The CDR3 DNA reads TGTGCCAGCAGTTACCTACAGGGGCCTAATGAAAAACTGTTTTTT. Translated, it gives CASSYLQGPNEKLFF.

The genes are TRBV7-8 and TRBJ1-5; unclear D gene. Per germline, CDR1 SGHVS and CDR2 FQNEAQ. The V end lost 1 base, the J end lost 2 bases, and 12 bases lay between the germline ends. The CDR3 contains 16 residues. The CDR3 DNA reads TGTGCCAGCAGCTTAGAGGCGGGTAGAGGCAATCAGCCCCAGCATTTT. Translating it yields CASSLEAGRGNQPQHF.

This clone was observed a single time. The J gene is TRBJ2-1, the V gene TRBV5-1; D is unresolved. CDR3 length: 15 residues. The germline V and J ends were trimmed by 4 bases and 5 bases, with 16 bases remaining between them. The germline V gene encodes CDR1 SGHRS and CDR2 YFSETQ. CDR3 in amino acids: CASSPSAAVNNEQFF. CDR3 DNA sequence: TGCGCCAGCAGCCCCTCGGCGGCAGTTAACAATGAGCAGTTCTTC.

V usage is TRBV5-4 and J usage is TRBJ1-1, with a tentative D call TRBD1 (6 bases). The CDR3 extends over 15 amino acids. From germline, CDR1 is SGHNT and CDR2 YYREEE (reference sequence). The V gene lost 0 bases and the J gene lost 1 base, with 10 bases spanning the gap. CDR3 amino acids: CASSLVGHKNTEAFF. DNA of the CDR3: TGTGCCAGCAGCTTGGTGGGACATAAGAACACTGAAGCTTTCTTT.

The chain uses TRBV28 and TRBJ2-2; 9 nucleotides agree with TRBD1. V shed 6 bases, J shed 6 bases, and the junction held 17 bases outside the gene matches. From germline, CDR1 is MDHEN and CDR2 SYDVKM. The CDR3 loop spans 18 amino acids. The CDR3 nucleotides read TGTGCCAGCAGCTCGTCTGGGGGTAAACAGGGGGCAGCCGGGGAGCTGTTTTTT. It is translated as CASSSSGGKQGAAGELFF.

This clone turned up a few times. The chain combines TRBV2 with TRBJ2-4, with D possibly being TRBD2 (6 bases). CDR3 length equals 14 residues. V was cut by 0 bases and J by 6 bases, with 9 bases left in between. Germline V gives CDR1 SNHLY, CDR2 FYNNEI. The CDR3 bases are TGTGCCAGCAGTGAAGCGCAGGGAGGAAACATTCAGTACTTC. Translated, it gives CASSEAQGGNIQYF.

A single count supports this clone. The V and J genes are TRBV2 and TRBJ2-7; the D is unclear. Looked up from germline, CDR1 is SNHLY and CDR2 is FYNNEI. With 6 bases removed from V and 0 bases from J, the gap between germline ends came to 12 bases. The CDR3 extends over 14 amino acids. Here the CDR3 DNA reads TGTGCCAGCAGGGCGAGGCTGAGCTCCTACGAGCAGTACTTC. It codes for CASRARLSSYEQYF.

The genes are TRBV19 and TRBJ2-2; tentative D call: TRBD2 (5 bases). The CDR3 runs 15 residues. Trimming removed 7 bases at V and 4 bases at J, with 16 bases between. The germline V gene has CDR1 LNHDA and CDR2 SQIVND (reference sequence). CDR3 sequence (DNA): TGTGCCAGTACCTCCCGGGATTTGGTCACCGGGGAGCTGTTTTTT. It is translated as CASTSRDLVTGELFF.

In nucleotides, the CDR3 is TGTGCCAGCAAAAGCCAGGGGGCCTTGAACACTGAAGCTTTCTTT. Translating gives CASKSQGALNTEAFF. The chain has TRBV6-5 and TRBJ1-1; 8 bases match TRBD1. This CDR3 has 15 amino acids. CDR1 MNHEY and CDR2 SVGAGI come from the germline V gene. The V gene end was trimmed by 7 bases and the J gene end by 0 bases; junction bases not matched to a gene: 7.